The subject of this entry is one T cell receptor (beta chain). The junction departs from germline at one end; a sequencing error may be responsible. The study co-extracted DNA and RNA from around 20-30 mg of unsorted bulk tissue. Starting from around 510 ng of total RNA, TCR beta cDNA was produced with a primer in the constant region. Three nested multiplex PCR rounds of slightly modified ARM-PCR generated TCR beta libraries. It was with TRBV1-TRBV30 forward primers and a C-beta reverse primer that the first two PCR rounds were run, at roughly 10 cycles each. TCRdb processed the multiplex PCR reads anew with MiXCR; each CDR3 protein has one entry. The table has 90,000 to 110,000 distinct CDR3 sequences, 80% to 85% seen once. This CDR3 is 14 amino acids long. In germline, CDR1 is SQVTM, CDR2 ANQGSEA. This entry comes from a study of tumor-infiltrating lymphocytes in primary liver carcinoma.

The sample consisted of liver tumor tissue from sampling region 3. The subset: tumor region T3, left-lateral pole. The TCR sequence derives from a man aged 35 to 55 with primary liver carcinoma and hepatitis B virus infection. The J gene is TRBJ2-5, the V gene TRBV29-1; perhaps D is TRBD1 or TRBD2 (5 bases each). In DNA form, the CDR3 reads TGTAGCGTAGTGTCTGGGACCACATGGGAGACCCAGTCCTTC. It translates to CSVVSGTTWETQSF.